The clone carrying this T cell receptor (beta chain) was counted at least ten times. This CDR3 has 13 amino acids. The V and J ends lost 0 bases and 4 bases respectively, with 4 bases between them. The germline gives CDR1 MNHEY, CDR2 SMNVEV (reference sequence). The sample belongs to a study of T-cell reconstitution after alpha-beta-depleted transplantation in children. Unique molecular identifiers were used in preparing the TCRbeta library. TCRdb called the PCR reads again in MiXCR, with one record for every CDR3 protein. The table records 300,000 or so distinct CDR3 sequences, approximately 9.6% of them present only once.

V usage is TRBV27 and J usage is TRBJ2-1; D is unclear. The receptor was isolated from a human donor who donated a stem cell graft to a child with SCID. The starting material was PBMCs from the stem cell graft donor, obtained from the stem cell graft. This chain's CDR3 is CASSLSRYNEQFF. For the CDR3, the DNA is TGTGCCAGCAGTTTATCCCGTTACAATGAGCAGTTCTTC.